This TCR beta chain was sequenced during a study of blood T cell repertoires in COVID-19. Germline CDR1 reads GTSNPN; CDR2 reads SVGIG (reference sequence). Trimming removed 0 bases at V and 6 bases at J, with 9 bases between. The length of the CDR3 is 14 residues. TCRdb's table, derived via immunoSEQ multiplex PCR, lists solely in-frame clones and lacks some. This sample carries hundreds of thousands of clones, 70% to 90% of them seen once, and the ten largest clones take 10% to 15%. The chain carries TRBV30 and TRBJ1-6; D call uncertain. Sequenced: peripheral blood. This TCR derives from a woman aged 45-65 years with COVID-19, enrolled during active disease. The CDR3 sequence is CAWSVAVINSPLHF. The DNA of the CDR3 is TGTGCCTGGAGTGTGGCAGTGATTAATTCACCCCTCCACTTT.